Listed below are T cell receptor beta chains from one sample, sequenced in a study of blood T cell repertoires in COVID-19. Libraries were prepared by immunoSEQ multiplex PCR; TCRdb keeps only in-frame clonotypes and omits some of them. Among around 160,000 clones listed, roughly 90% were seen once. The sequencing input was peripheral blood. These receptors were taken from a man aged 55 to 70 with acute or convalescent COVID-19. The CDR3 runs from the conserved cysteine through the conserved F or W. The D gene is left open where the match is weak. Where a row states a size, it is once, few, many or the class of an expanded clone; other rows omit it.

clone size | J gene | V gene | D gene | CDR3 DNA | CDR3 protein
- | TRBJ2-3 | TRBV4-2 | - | TGTGCCAGCAGCCAAGCTACCCCGGTAGATACGCAGTATTTT | CASSQATPVDTQYF
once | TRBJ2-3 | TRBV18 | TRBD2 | TGTGCCAGCTCACCCGGGGGACTAGCTCCGGCAGATACGCAGTATTTT | CASSPGGLAPADTQYF
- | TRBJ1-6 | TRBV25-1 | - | TGTGCCAGCAGCTTCGGAGATAGACTTTATAATTCACCCCTCCACTTT | CASSFGDRLYNSPLHF
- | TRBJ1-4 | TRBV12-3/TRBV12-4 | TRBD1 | TGTGCCAGCAGCCCCGGGACAGGGCGAAAACTGTTTTTT | CASSPGTGRKLFF
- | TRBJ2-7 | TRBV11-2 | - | TGTGCCAGCAGCTTAGGGGTTGACACAACCGCCTACGAGCAGTACTTC | CASSLGVDTTAYEQYF
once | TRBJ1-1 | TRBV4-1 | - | TGCGCCAGCAGCCAAGTGGCGAACACTGAAGCTTTCTTT | CASSQVANTEAFF
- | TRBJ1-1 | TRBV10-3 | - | TGTGCCATCAGTGAGCAGGGATCGGACACTGAAGCTTTCTTT | CAISEQGSDTEAFF
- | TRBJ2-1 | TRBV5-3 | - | TGTGCCAGAAGCCCTAGCGATGAGCAGTTCTTC | CARSPSDEQFF
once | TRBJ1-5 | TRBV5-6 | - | TGTGCCAGCAGCGCGGCGACCAATCAGCCCCAGCATTTT | CASSAATNQPQHF
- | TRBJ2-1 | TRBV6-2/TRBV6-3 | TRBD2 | TGTGCCAGCAGTTACCGAGGACTAGCCTACAATGAGCAGTTCTTC | CASSYRGLAYNEQFF
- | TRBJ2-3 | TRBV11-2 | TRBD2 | TGTGCCAGCACCCCCGGGGGGGTCCGGGGGGATACGCAGTATTTT | CASTPGGVRGDTQYF
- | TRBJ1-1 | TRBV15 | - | TGTGCCACCAGCAGAGATTGGGGGGGCACTGAAGCTTTCTTT | CATSRDWGGTEAFF
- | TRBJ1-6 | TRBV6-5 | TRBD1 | TGTGCCAGCATCTACAGGGGTGGGTCACCCCTCCACTTT | CASIYRGGSPLHF
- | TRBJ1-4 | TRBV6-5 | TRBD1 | TGTGCCAGCAGTTACTCGGGGACAGGTTCTGAAAAACTGTTTTTT | CASSYSGTGSEKLFF
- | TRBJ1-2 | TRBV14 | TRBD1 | TGTGCCAGCAGCCAAGAGGGACAGAGCTACTATGGCTACACCTTC | CASSQEGQSYYGYTF
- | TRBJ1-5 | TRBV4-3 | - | TGCGCCAGCAGCCAGGCTTTGACAGGACGTCAGCCCCAGCATTTT | CASSQALTGRQPQHF
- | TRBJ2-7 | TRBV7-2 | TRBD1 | TGTGCCAGCAGTTCACCAACGGGACAGGACTACGAGCAGTACTTC | CASSSPTGQDYEQYF
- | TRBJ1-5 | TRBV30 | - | TGTGCCTGGAGGGTCAGCGGCAATCAGCCCCAGCATTTT | CAWRVSGNQPQHF
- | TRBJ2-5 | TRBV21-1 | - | TGTGCCAGCAGCAAATCCAGCGGGCAGTTCCAAGAGACCCAGTACTTC | CASSKSSGQFQETQYF
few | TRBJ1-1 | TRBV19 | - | TGTGCCAGTAGGGCGAACACTGAAGCTTTCTTT | CASRANTEAFF
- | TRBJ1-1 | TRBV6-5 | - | TGTGCCAGCGGAAAGGGACAAACGGCCACTGAAGCTTTCTTT | CASGKGQTATEAFF
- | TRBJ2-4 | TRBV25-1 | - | TGTGCCAGCAGTGAAATCCGGCAGGGCGAAAACATTCAGTACTTC | CASSEIRQGENIQYF
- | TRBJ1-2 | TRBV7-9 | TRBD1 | TGTGCCACCTCCGGGACAGGGTCGGTAGGCTACACCTTC | CATSGTGSVGYTF
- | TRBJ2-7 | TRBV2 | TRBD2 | TGTGCCAGCAGAAAACTAGCGGGGGAAACCTACGAGCAGTACTTC | CASRKLAGETYEQYF
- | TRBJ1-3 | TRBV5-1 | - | TGCGCCAGCAGCAGCATGGGGACAACAGGAAACACCATATATTTT | CASSSMGTTGNTIYF
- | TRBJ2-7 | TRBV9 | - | TGTGCCAGCAGCCTTTCGGGGGGCCTGTACGAGCAGTACTTC | CASSLSGGLYEQYF
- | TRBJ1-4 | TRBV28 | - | TGTGCCAGCAGCTCGGGGTGGGGGCCCAATGAAAAACTGTTTTTT | CASSSGWGPNEKLFF
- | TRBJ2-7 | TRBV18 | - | TGTGCCAGCTCACCAGGAGTAGGCACTGACTACGAGCAGTACTTC | CASSPGVGTDYEQYF
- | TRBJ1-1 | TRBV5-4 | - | TGTGCCAGCAGCGACCCAACACGGAGGAAAGGGTCCAACACTGAAGCTTTCTTT | CASSDPTRRKGSNTEAFF
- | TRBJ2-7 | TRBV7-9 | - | TGTGCCAGCAGCTCGGCCGGGGTGACCTACGAGCAGTACTTC | CASSSAGVTYEQYF
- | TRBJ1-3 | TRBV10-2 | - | TGCGCCAGCAGGCCACAGGGAAGTGGAAACACCATATATTTT | CASRPQGSGNTIYF
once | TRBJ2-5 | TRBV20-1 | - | TGCAGTGCTGAGATGAAGACCCAGTACTTC | CSAEMKTQYF
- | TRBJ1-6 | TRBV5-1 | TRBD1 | TGCGCCAGCAGCTTGGACGGACAGGGGCGGGGAGCCCTCCACTTT | CASSLDGQGRGALHF
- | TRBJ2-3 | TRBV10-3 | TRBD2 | TGTGCCATCAGGGCCCTAGCGGGGGGCGCAGATACGCAGTATTTT | CAIRALAGGADTQYF
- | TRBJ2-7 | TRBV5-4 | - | TGTGCCAGCAGCTTGACCGGTTCTAAGTCCTCCTACGAGCAGTACTTC | CASSLTGSKSSYEQYF
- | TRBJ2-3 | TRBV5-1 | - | TGCGCCAGCGGGGGGGCCGGGGGGCTCACAGATACGCAGTATTTT | CASGGAGGLTDTQYF
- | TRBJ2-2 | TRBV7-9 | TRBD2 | TGTGCCAGCAGCACCGGGACTAGCGGTTCCGGGGAGCTGTTTTTT | CASSTGTSGSGELFF
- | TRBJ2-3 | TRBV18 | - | TGTGCCAGCTCCCTCAGGGGACCGGGCACAGATACGCAGTATTTT | CASSLRGPGTDTQYF
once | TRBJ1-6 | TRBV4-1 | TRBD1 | TGCGCCAGCAGCCAAGACCCGGACAGGGGGCCCCTCCACTTT | CASSQDPDRGPLHF
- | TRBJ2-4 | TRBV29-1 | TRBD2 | TGCAGCGCACCCCCAGGAGGTAGCGGGGAAAACATTCAGTACTTC | CSAPPGGSGENIQYF
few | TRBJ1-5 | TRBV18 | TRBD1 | TGTGCCAGCTCACGCACCCGGGACAGGGACCAGCCCCAGCATTTT | CASSRTRDRDQPQHF
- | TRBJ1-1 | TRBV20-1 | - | TGCAGTGCTAGAGGGCCCGGGGAGCCTTTCTTT | CSARGPGEPFF
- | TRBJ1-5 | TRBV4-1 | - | TGCGCCAGCAGCCTCCGGGACATTAATCAGCCCCAGCATTTT | CASSLRDINQPQHF
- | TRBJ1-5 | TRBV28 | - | TGTGCCAGCAGTTTACCCCAGGGGAGTCAGCCCCAGCATTTT | CASSLPQGSQPQHF
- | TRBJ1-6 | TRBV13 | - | TGTGCCAGCACAAGGGGGTCGAATTCACCCCTCCACTTT | CASTRGSNSPLHF
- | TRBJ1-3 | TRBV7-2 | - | TGTGCCAGCAGCCGTACCAGGGCTTCTGGAAACACCATATATTTT | CASSRTRASGNTIYF
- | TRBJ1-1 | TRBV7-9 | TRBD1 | TGTGCCAGCAGCTGGGGTGCTCGGGACAGTCGAGCTTTCTTT | CASSWGARDSRAFF
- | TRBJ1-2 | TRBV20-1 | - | TGCAGTGCTAGTAGTCGGGGGAACTATGGCTACACCTTC | CSASSRGNYGYTF
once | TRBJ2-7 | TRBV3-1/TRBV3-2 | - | TGTGCCAGCAGCGAAGCGGGCGAGCAGTACTTC | CASSEAGEQYF
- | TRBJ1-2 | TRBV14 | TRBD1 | TGTGCCAGCAGCCCACTTACGGCCCCCAGGGGGCCCTACACCTTC | CASSPLTAPRGPYTF
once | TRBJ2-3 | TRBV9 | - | TGTGCCAGCAGCGTTCGGGACTGGAGCATTGATACGCAGTATTTT | CASSVRDWSIDTQYF
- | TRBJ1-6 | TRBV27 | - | TGTGCCAGCAGTTTATTTCTCTCCTATAATTCACCCCTCCACTTT | CASSLFLSYNSPLHF
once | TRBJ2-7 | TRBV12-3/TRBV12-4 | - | TGTGCCAGCAGTCTCACCCGGGACAACCCACACTTC | CASSLTRDNPHF
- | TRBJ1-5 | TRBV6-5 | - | TGTGCCAGCAGGCTAGGAGGGGTCAATCAGCCCCAGCATTTT | CASRLGGVNQPQHF
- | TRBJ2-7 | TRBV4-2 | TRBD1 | TGTGCCAGCAGCCAAGATGGGACAGTTCCGAGCTCCTACGAGCAGTACTTC | CASSQDGTVPSSYEQYF
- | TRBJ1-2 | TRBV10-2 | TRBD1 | TGCGCCAGCAGTGAGTCTGGCAGGGGGGATGGCTACACCTTC | CASSESGRGDGYTF
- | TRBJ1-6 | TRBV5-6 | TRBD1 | TGTGCCAGCAGGAAGACAGGGGTTTCACCCCTCCACTTT | CASRKTGVSPLHF
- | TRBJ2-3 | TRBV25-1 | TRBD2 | TGTGCCAGCAGTGAACCCGGGGGGGCCGGTACGCAGTATTTT | CASSEPGGAGTQYF
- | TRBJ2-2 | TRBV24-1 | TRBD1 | TGTGCCACCAGTGAGTCAGGGGGTTCGAACACCGGGGAGCTGTTTTTT | CATSESGGSNTGELFF